This T cell receptor beta chain was identified in a study of blood T cell repertoires in COVID-19. Study information: Italy, Spain and the United States were the sources of the convalescent and acute COVID-19 samples. T cells, B-cell-depleted T cells, or PBMCs supplied cDNA or gDNA.

In this sample, this clone turned up once. V lost 3 bases, J lost 4 bases, and 5 bases stayed unmatched. The CDR3 loop spans 13 amino acids. The germline V gene has CDR1 GTSNPN and CDR2 SVGIG (reference sequence). Patients in Seattle were enrolled during active infection, then followed longitudinally. How the authors handled the data: The assay estimated nucleated cells by amplifying reference gene primers. Using immunoSEQ multiplex PCR, the repertoire was profiled, and TCRdb retains in-frame clones only, with some absent. From that table come the V and J calls and clone size; the DNA was used to work out D and trimming. This repertoire shows 400,000 or so clones, about 89% found once; its top ten account for about 1.4%.

V is TRBV30 and J is TRBJ1-1, with 7 bases fitting TRBD1. Sequenced: peripheral blood. The sequence was collected from a woman in her 40s with COVID-19, enrolled during active disease. CDR3: CAWSGQAFTEAFF. CDR3 in DNA: TGTGCCTGGAGCGGACAGGCTTTCACTGAAGCTTTCTTT.